The source of this TCR beta chain is a study of T cell changes during pregnancy in multiple sclerosis. Assay used: immunoSEQ multiplex PCR; TCRdb lists only in-frame clones, some missing. This table has about 70,000 clones, around 94% appearing once. Trimming took off 2 bases at V and 4 bases at J, with 11 bases between the two ends. The CDR3 spans 15 residues. Germline lookup yields CDR1 KGHSH and CDR2 LQKENI. Sequenced here: peripheral blood, sampled in the third trimester of pregnancy. The source of this sequence is a female donor with multiple sclerosis, enrolled in a pregnancy study. This chain links TRBV18 with TRBJ2-2, with D perhaps TRBD1 (5 bases). The CDR3 region is CASSPDLGLTGELFF. For the CDR3, the DNA is TGTGCCAGCTCACCAGACTTGGGGCTCACCGGGGAGCTGTTTTTT.